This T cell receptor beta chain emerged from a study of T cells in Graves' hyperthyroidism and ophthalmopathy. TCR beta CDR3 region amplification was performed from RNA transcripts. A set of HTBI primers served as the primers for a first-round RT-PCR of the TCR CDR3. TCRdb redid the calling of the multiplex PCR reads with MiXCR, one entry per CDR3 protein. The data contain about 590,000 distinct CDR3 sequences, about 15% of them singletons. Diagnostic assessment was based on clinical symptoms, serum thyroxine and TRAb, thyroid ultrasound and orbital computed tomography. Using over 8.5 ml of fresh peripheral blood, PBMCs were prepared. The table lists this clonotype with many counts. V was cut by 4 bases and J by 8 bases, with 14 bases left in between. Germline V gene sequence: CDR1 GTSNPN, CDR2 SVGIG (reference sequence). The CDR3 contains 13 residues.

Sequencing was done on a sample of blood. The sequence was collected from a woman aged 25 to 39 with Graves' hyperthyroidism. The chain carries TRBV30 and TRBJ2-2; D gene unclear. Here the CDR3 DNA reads TGTGCCTGGACCCCGACGTGGGCGGGGGAGCTGTTTTTT. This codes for CAWTPTWAGELFF.